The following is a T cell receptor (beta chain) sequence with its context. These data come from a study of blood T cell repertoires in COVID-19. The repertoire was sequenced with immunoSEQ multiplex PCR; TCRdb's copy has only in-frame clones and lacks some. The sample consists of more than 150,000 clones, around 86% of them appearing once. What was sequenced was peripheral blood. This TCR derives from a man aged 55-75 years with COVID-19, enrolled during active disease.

In nucleotides, the CDR3 is TGTGCCAGTATGGGCCAGGGCTTTAGCTCTGGAAACACCATATATTTT. This sequence encodes CASMGQGFSSGNTIYF. This chain joins TRBV19 and TRBJ1-3; D may be TRBD1 (5 bases). Trimming cost V 7 bases and J 0 bases, with 16 bases left between them. The CDR3 contains 16 residues. CDR1 is LNHDA and CDR2 is SQIVND in the germline V gene (reference sequence).